This entry features one T cell receptor beta chain sequence. This entry comes from a study of metastatic and nonmetastatic thyroid tumors. After removal of 3 bases from V and 13 bases from J, the junction contained 10 bases not matched to a gene. The CDR3 contains 14 residues. Germline V gene sequence: CDR1 SGHKS, CDR2 YYEKEE (reference sequence). Thyroid surgery was performed in patients who had received no treatment beforehand. TCRdb re-clonotyped the PCR reads via MiXCR. This table has around 70,000 clones, roughly 18% appearing once. The sequencing input was blood. The genes are TRBV5-5 and TRBJ2-1; 10 nucleotides line up with TRBD2. The sequence was collected from a female donor with papillary thyroid cancer or a benign thyroid nodule (not recorded which). Some clones in this sample may be carry-over from other donors' samples. The CDR3 coding sequence is TGTGCCAGCAGCTCTCTAGCGGGAGAAGAAGGACAGTTCTTC. This encodes CASSSLAGEEGQFF.